A single sample is the source of the 17 T cell receptor beta chains below, sequenced in a study of cytomegalovirus exposure and HLA in healthy donors. The assay was immunoSEQ multiplex PCR, and TCRdb's table has in-frame clones only and misses some. The sample has roughly 90,000 clones; about 85% are singletons. What was sequenced was PBMCs. These receptors all stem from a man between 18 and 29 years old in good health and CMV-seropositive.

The chain recombines TRBV11-2 with TRBJ2-7; the match to TRBD1 covers 7 bases. The CDR3 has 14 amino acids. V lost 5 bases and J lost 0; bases outside the gene matches: 4. Germline CDR1 reads SGHAT; CDR2 reads FQNNGV. In DNA, the CDR3 is TGTGCCAGCAGCCCCGGGACAGCCTCCTACGAGCAGTACTTC. Its protein is CASSPGTASYEQYF.

The CDR3 DNA follows: TGTGCCAGCAGTTTTAGTCCCAGGGTTTATGGCTACACCTTC. Translation gives CASSFSPRVYGYTF. The chain couples TRBV27 to TRBJ1-2; D is possibly TRBD1 (5 bases). CDR1 is MNHEY, CDR2 SMNVEV, per germline (reference sequence). The CDR3 runs to 14 residues. With 3 bases removed from V and 5 bases from J, the gap between germline ends came to 13 bases.

The V gene is TRBV2, the J gene TRBJ2-1; D might be TRBD2 (6 bases). The V end was cut by 4 bases, the J end by 6 bases, with 10 bases between. Germline V gene data show CDR1 as SNHLY and CDR2 as FYNNEI. There are 13 residues in the CDR3. CDR3 sequence (DNA): TGTGCCAGCAGTGGGGGGAGGCTCAATGAGCAGTTCTTC. Its translation: CASSGGRLNEQFF.

This CDR3 is CASSSGQTHEQYF. The CDR3 DNA follows: TGCGCCAGCAGCTCGGGACAGACCCACGAGCAGTACTTC. The chain recombines TRBV5-1 with TRBJ2-7; 7 bases align to TRBD1. V was clipped by 3 bases and J by 5 bases; unmatched bases: 5. Germline CDR1 reads SGHRS; CDR2 reads YFSETQ. The CDR3 has 13 residues.

The chain carries TRBV4-2 and TRBJ2-2; maybe TRBD2 (5 bases). Per germline, CDR1 LGHNA and CDR2 YNFKEQ. Deletions cut 1 base from V and 3 bases from J, with 12 bases between. The CDR3 contains 16 residues. The CDR3 sequence: CASSQGTGKDTGELFF. Written as DNA, the CDR3 is TGTGCCAGCAGCCAAGGGACGGGGAAGGACACCGGGGAGCTGTTTTTT.

This clone was observed a few times. The J gene is TRBJ2-5, the V gene TRBV19, with D perhaps matching TRBD1 (8 bases). CDR1 is LNHDA and CDR2 is SQIVND in the germline V gene (reference sequence). This CDR3 comprises 17 residues. With 1 base removed from V and 4 bases from J, the gap between germline ends came to 19 bases. CDR3 amino acids: CASSIAGQGGTRETQYF. CDR3 nucleotide sequence: TGTGCCAGTAGTATAGCCGGACAGGGAGGGACAAGAGAGACCCAGTACTTC.

This chain links TRBV18 with TRBJ2-1; 9 bases map to TRBD2. V lost 6 bases to trimming and J lost 5 bases; unmatched junction nucleotides: 14. Germline loops: CDR1 KGHSH, CDR2 LQKENI. The CDR3 runs to 17 residues. CDR3 sequence reads: CASSHDTVGLADNEQFF. The CDR3 nucleotides are TGTGCCAGCTCCCATGACACTGTGGGACTAGCAGACAATGAGCAGTTCTTC.

This chain connects TRBV7-9 to TRBJ2-3; no definite D call. The germline CDR1 and CDR2 sequences are SEHNR and FQNEAQ (reference sequence). CDR3 length equals 13 residues. V lost 3 bases and J 4 bases, leaving 8 bases between the germline ends. The CDR3: CASSLLEADTQYF. In DNA form, the CDR3 reads TGTGCCAGCAGCTTGCTAGAAGCAGATACGCAGTATTTT. Together with reference TRBV7-9 and TRBJ2-3, the CDR3 gives the full variable domain: DTGVSQNPRHKITKRGQNVTFRCDPISEHNRLYWYRQTLGQGPEFLTYFQNEAQLEKSRLLSDRFSAERPKGSFSTLEIQRTEQGDSAMYLCASSLLEADTQYFGPGTRLTVL.

The gene calls are TRBV28 and TRBJ2-1, with 7 bases that match TRBD1. The CDR3 covers 15 residues. From germline, CDR1 is MDHEN and CDR2 SYDVKM. The V segment lost 7 bases and the J segment 5 bases; nucleotides outside the gene matches: 11. CDR3 sequence: CASTPWDRTNNEQFF. CDR3 nucleotides: TGTGCCAGCACTCCTTGGGACAGAACAAACAATGAGCAGTTCTTC. The full variable domain, rest sourced from reference TRBV28 and TRBJ2-1, is DVKVTQSSRYLVKRTGEKVFLECVQDMDHENMFWYRQDPGLGLRLIYFSYDVKMKEKGDIPEGYSVSREKKERFSLILESASTNQTSMYLCASTPWDRTNNEQFFGPGTRLTVL.

This sequence joins TRBV9 and TRBJ2-3; TRBD2 agrees at 11 bases. The germline CDR1 and CDR2 sequences are SGDLS and YYNGEE. The CDR3 is 15 residues long. The junction had 0 bases not matched to a gene; V was cut back by 2 bases and J by 1 base. The CDR3 region has the DNA TGTGCCAGCAGCGTGGGACTAGCGGGCACAGATACGCAGTATTTT. Protein sequence: CASSVGLAGTDTQYF.

This clone was seen a few times. This chain links TRBV28 with TRBJ2-7, with 10 bases aligning to TRBD1. V trimming: 5 bases; J trimming: 4 bases; junction bases outside the gene matches: 2. The CDR3 runs 13 residues. CDR1 is MDHEN and CDR2 is SYDVKM in the germline V gene. Here the CDR3 reads CASSTGQGYEQYF. CDR3 in DNA: TGTGCCAGCAGTACGGGACAGGGGTACGAGCAGTACTTC.

This clone appeared a few times. The rearrangement uses TRBV19 and TRBJ1-1; D gene unclear. Germline values: CDR1 LNHDA, CDR2 SQIVND (reference sequence). Between the trimmed V and J ends, which lost 5 bases and 1 base, there was a span of 5 bases. This CDR3 spans 12 amino acids. CDR3 residues: CASSPWNTEAFF. In nucleotides, the CDR3 is TGTGCCAGTAGTCCCTGGAACACTGAAGCTTTCTTT.

This sequence joins TRBV7-8 and TRBJ1-2; no clear D. V lost 1 base, J lost 0 bases, and 9 bases lay in between. CDR1 is SGHVS and CDR2 is FQNEAQ in the germline V gene. The CDR3 contains 15 residues. Here the CDR3 DNA reads TGTGCCAGCAGCTTAGAGAGGCTTTCTAACTATGGCTACACCTTC. Protein product: CASSLERLSNYGYTF.

V usage is TRBV7-9 and J usage is TRBJ2-5; the D is unclear. This CDR3 comprises 13 residues. Per germline, CDR1 SEHNR and CDR2 FQNEAQ (reference sequence). Trimming shortened V by 5 bases and J by 5 bases, and 12 bases separated the two germline ends. CDR3 coding DNA: TGTGCCAGCAGCATCCAAGCGCCCGAGACCCAGTACTTC. It yields the protein CASSIQAPETQYF.

This chain joins TRBV6-1 and TRBJ1-2; D is uncertain. This CDR3 contains 13 residues. Per the germline V gene, CDR1 is MNHNS and CDR2 is SASEGT. Deletions cut 0 bases from V and 8 bases from J, with 10 bases between. The CDR3: CASSEAQAEGYTF. The CDR3, as DNA: TGTGCCAGCAGTGAAGCTCAAGCGGAAGGCTACACCTTC.

The rearrangement uses TRBV2 and TRBJ2-7, with a weak D call TRBD2 (6 bases). The germline gives CDR1 SNHLY, CDR2 FYNNEI. This CDR3 region has 14 residues. The ends were cut back, 8 bases at V and 0 bases at J, with 14 bases in the middle. The CDR3 is CASRGRRSSYEQYF. In DNA, the CDR3 is TGTGCCAGCCGGGGGAGGAGAAGCTCCTACGAGCAGTACTTC.

The chain recombines TRBV6-5 with TRBJ1-2, with 12 bases lining up with TRBD1. Germline V gives CDR1 MNHEY, CDR2 SVGAGI. The trim removed 7 bases at V and 8 bases at J, leaving 8 bases unmatched. The CDR3 has 14 amino acids. CDR3 DNA: TGTGCCAGCACTAACCGGGACAGGGGGCAAGGCTACACCTTC. Protein sequence: CASTNRDRGQGYTF.